The entry below describes one T cell receptor beta chain. Its antigen is unidentified. TCRdb's copy holds only in-frame clones and misses some; the assay was immunoSEQ multiplex PCR. Among fewer than 100,000 clones listed, roughly 88% were seen once. The record originates from a study of OX40 agonist ivuxolimab in advanced cancers. Study-wide context: Dose-escalation patients' cancers were hepatocellular carcinoma, melanoma, renal cell or head and neck cancer. The mean age was approximately 56 years, ranging from 23 to 79, with 65% to 90% of participants male. Study-level results: Among the lowest peripheral clonal expansion occurred in 0.1-3.0 mg/kg partial responders. Low normalized T-cell clonal expansion was additionally recorded for some nonresponders.

The CDR3 has 15 amino acids. J was trimmed by 8 bases and V by 3 bases; bases with no gene match: 9. CDR1 is MNHNS, CDR2 SASEGT, per germline. The V call is TRBV6-1, the J call TRBJ1-4; 7 bases agree with TRBD1. The clonotype was recovered from an adult with an advanced solid tumor such as melanoma, head and neck, liver or kidney cancer. This specimen consisted of CD4+ or CD8+ T cells sorted from blood, obtained in a trial of the OX40 agonist ivuxolimab. Here the CDR3 DNA reads TGTGCCAGCAGTGAGCTGACAGGGAATTACGAAAAACTGTTTTTT. Translated, it gives CASSELTGNYEKLFF.